This entry lists 12 T cell receptor beta chains sequenced from one sample in a study of read filtering for tumor transcriptome and immune sequencing. From around 440 ng of RNA, a library with molecular barcoded alpha/delta and beta/gamma adaptors was made. A single record per CDR3 protein comes from TCRdb applying MiXCR to the reads. The table includes roughly 46,000 distinct CDR3 sequences, 12% detected once. The sequenced material came from a population of CD138-negative cells sorted from bone marrow. The receptors here all came from a donor at least 40 years old with multiple myeloma.

In its sample, this clonotype was seen many times. The chain joins TRBV27 to TRBJ1-1; D uncertain. Germline loops: CDR1 MNHEY, CDR2 SMNVEV (reference sequence). The CDR3 runs 13 residues. With 5 bases removed from V and 1 base from J, the gap between germline ends came to 8 bases. In DNA, the CDR3 is TGTGCCAGCAGTCCGTTACCGAACACTGAAGCTTTCTTT. Translated: CASSPLPNTEAFF.

In its sample, this clonotype was seen many times. The V call is TRBV6-2 or TRBV6-3, the J call TRBJ2-3; D not resolved. The V end was cut by 1 base, the J end by 5 bases, with 4 bases between. The CDR3 runs to 12 residues. Germline-derived CDR1 and CDR2 are MNHEY and SVGEGT. The CDR3 DNA sequence: TGTGCCAGCAGTTACTTCGGAGATACGCAGTATTTT. Protein sequence: CASSYFGDTQYF.

There are many counts of this clonotype. The chain employs TRBV18 and TRBJ2-2, with 8 bases fitting TRBD2. This CDR3 has 16 residues. V shed 6 bases and J 9 bases; nucleotides not matched to a gene: 15. From germline, CDR1 is KGHSH and CDR2 LQKENI. The CDR3 protein is CASSPGLAMGPRELFF. The CDR3 DNA is TGTGCCAGCTCGCCCGGACTAGCTATGGGACCGCGGGAGCTGTTTTTT.

This rearrangement joins TRBV6-1 to TRBJ2-4; D is undetermined. V lost 6 bases to trimming and J lost 8 bases, with 11 bases between them. This CDR3 contains 12 residues. Germline V gives CDR1 MNHNS, CDR2 SASEGT. The CDR3, as DNA: TGTGCCAGCAGGGGAAATTCGGACATTCAGTACTTC. Translated, it gives CASRGNSDIQYF.

This clonotype was recorded many times. This chain connects TRBV6-5 to TRBJ1-2; D may be TRBD1 (6 bases). Germline V lookup: CDR1 MNHEY, CDR2 SVGAGI. V was cut by 7 bases and J by 0 bases, with 12 bases left in between. The CDR3 totals 14 residues. The DNA of the CDR3 is TGTGCCAGCAAGAGACAGGAAGCTAACTATGGCTACACCTTC. This translates into CASKRQEANYGYTF.

In its sample, this clonotype was seen many times. CDR3 sequence (DNA): TGTGCCATCAGTGAGTCGACGGCTTTTGATAAGCAGTTCTTC. Translating gives CAISESTAFDKQFF. The chain uses TRBV10-3 and TRBJ2-1; D is undetermined. The CDR3 runs to 14 residues. Between the trimmed V and J ends, which lost 0 bases and 11 bases, there was a span of 14 bases. CDR1 and CDR2 from the germline V gene are ENHRY and SYGVKD.

This clonotype was observed at least ten times. The V call is TRBV20-1, the J call TRBJ2-5; D unresolved. Germline V gene data show CDR1 as DFQATT and CDR2 as SNEGSKA (reference sequence). This CDR3 is 11 amino acids long. V was shortened by 0 bases and J by 6 bases, with 5 bases between the two germline ends. CDR3 nucleotide sequence: TGCAGTGCTAGAGATAGGCAGACCCAGTACTTC. Translating it yields CSARDRQTQYF.

This clonotype was detected only once. This likely reflects a read error, since a far larger clone is one base away. This chain joins TRBV6-5 and TRBJ2-1; D is unclear. Trimming removed 5 bases at V and 10 bases at J, with 18 bases between. From germline, CDR1 is MNHEY and CDR2 SVGAGI. CDR3 length: 14 amino acids. The CDR3 sequence: CASSESAERVEQFF. The CDR3 coding sequence is TGTGCCAGCAGTGAGTCGGCCGAACGGGTCGAGCAGTTCTTC.

There are many counts of this clonotype. The chain combines TRBV28 with TRBJ2-1, with 10 bases lining up with TRBD2. The germline CDR1 and CDR2 sequences are MDHEN and SYDVKM. The CDR3 runs 14 residues. V lost 6 bases, J lost 8 bases, and 7 bases stayed unmatched. CDR3: CASRIAGGSYEQFF. CDR3 coding DNA: TGTGCCAGCAGGATAGCGGGAGGTTCCTATGAGCAGTTCTTC. The full variable domain, completed using reference TRBV28 and TRBJ2-1, is DVKVTQSSRYLVKRTGEKVFLECVQDMDHENMFWYRQDPGLGLRLIYFSYDVKMKEKGDIPEGYSVSREKKERFSLILESASTNQTSMYLCASRIAGGSYEQFFGPGTRLTVL.

This clonotype was seen more than once but under ten times. This may stem from a read error, because a much larger clone lies one nucleotide away. This rearrangement joins TRBV10-3 to TRBJ2-3; D is perhaps TRBD1 or TRBD2 (5 bases each). Deletions cut 10 bases from V and 0 bases from J, with 14 bases between. CDR3 size: 14 residues. Germline lookup yields CDR1 ENHRY and CDR2 SYGVKD. The CDR3 loop is CASSYGASTDTQYF. Here the CDR3 DNA reads TGTGCCAGCTCGTACGGGGCTAGCACAGATACGCAGTATTTT.

This clonotype appeared many times. This CDR3 is CASTYGSLAKNIQYF. The CDR3 nucleotides read TGTGCCAGCACTTACGGCTCCCTAGCCAAAAACATTCAGTACTTC. This chain connects TRBV28 to TRBJ2-4; D gene ambiguous. V lost 7 bases to trimming and J lost 0 bases, with 13 bases between them. The germline CDR1 and CDR2 sequences are MDHEN and SYDVKM. This CDR3 is built from 15 residues.

At least ten counts were recorded for this clonotype. This rearrangement joins TRBV18 to TRBJ1-5; D is possibly TRBD1 (6 bases). The V gene lost 8 bases and the J gene lost 4 bases, with 9 bases spanning the gap. The CDR3 covers 12 residues. CDR1 KGHSH and CDR2 LQKENI come from the germline V gene. The CDR3 sequence: CASTTGNQPQHF. CDR3 nucleotides: TGTGCCAGCACCACAGGGAATCAGCCCCAGCATTTT.